This T cell receptor beta chain originates from a study of blood T cell repertoires in COVID-19. Produced via immunoSEQ multiplex PCR; TCRdb's table is partial and in-frame only. The data show roughly 200,000 clones, about 83% seen once. This CDR3 is 13 amino acids long. V was pared by 5 bases and J by 4 bases, with 11 bases between. Looked up from germline, CDR1 is SGHTA and CDR2 is FQGNSA. The receptor was isolated from a woman aged 25 to 39 with COVID-19, enrolled during active disease. This chain uses TRBV7-2 with TRBJ2-5; D is possibly TRBD2 (5 bases). The sequenced sample consisted of peripheral blood. The CDR3, as DNA: TGTGCCAGCAGCCCCCCCCGGGGAGAGACCCAGTACTTC. Its protein is CASSPPRGETQYF. The full variable domain, with the rest looked up from reference TRBV7-2 and TRBJ2-5, is GAGVSQSPSNKVTEKGKDVELRCDPISGHTALYWYRQSLGQGLEFLIYFQGNSAPDKSGLPSDRFSAERTGGSVSTLTIQRTQQEDSAVYLCASSPPRGETQYFGPGTRLLVL.